This entry features one T cell receptor beta chain sequence. The CDR3 totals 17 residues. TCR beta libraries carry UMIs added by 5'RACE template switching. Reanalyzing the 5' RACE reads, TCRdb keeps one entry per CDR3 protein, without DNA. The table lists a few hundred thousand distinct CDR3 sequences, with under 1.5% in the top ten. This entry comes from a study of T cells expressing NK-cell markers. Overall study context: Seven of the eight sequenced donors were classified as HCMV-seropositive, and one was classified as seronegative.

This receptor was identified in a woman between 45 and 65 years old in good health. Material for sequencing was blood T cells: a sorted CD56 or NKG2C T cell subset, CD4+ or CD8+ T cells, or bulk PBMC T cells (not recorded which). This chain joins TRBV12-3 or TRBV12-4 and TRBJ2-5; checking the TCRdb D call of TRBD2 is not possible without DNA. The CDR3 protein is CASSSTFRAGGQETQYF.